This T cell receptor beta chain came from a study of Ad26.COV2.S vaccination and SARS-CoV-2 variants (dated by TCRdb to 2020 to 2022). About the full investigation: Vaccine-arm donors came from COV1001, a multicentre, randomized, double-blind, placebo-controlled phase I-IIa trial of Ad26.COV2.S in healthy adults. Dosing of Ad26.COV2.S was intramuscular, at either 5x10^10 or 1x10^11 viral particles, delivered as one shot or as two shots spaced 56 days apart. Sequencing of the TCRbeta repertoire served to evaluate the specificity and breadth of SARS-CoV-2-reactive T cell receptors following Ad26.COV2.S vaccination. A total of approximately 30 samples were included in the TCR-sequenced set, comprising around 19 Ad26.COV2.S vaccine recipients, 5 placebo recipients and 8 SARS-CoV-2 convalescent individuals. Trial participants were randomized into five groups of five, in which low-dose or high-dose Ad26.COV2.S was given once or twice, or placebo was given on both occasions. Throughout the experiments and outcome assessment, investigators stayed blinded to trial group allocation.

The intended sense of this specimen's treatment or condition label: around 19 received Ad26.COV2.S at low or high dose, single or two shots; about 5 received placebo; per-sample allocation not given. Repertoires of vaccine and placebo recipients were sequenced from samples taken on day 63 after the first injection. Between 29 July and 7 August 2020, Cohort 1b enrolled about two dozen adults aged 18-55 years at one site in Boston, USA. Ad26.COV2.S was a replication-incompetent adenovirus type 26 vector that expressed a prefusion-stabilized SARS-CoV-2 spike protein derived from the original Wuhan strain. On the study overall, not on this receptor specifically: It was noted by the authors that total T cell responses may have been underestimated by the TCR breadth and depth analyses. Spike-specific TCR breadth was higher in Ad26.COV2.S recipients than in placebo recipients (P = 0.0014). Vaccine and placebo recipients had comparable non-spike TCR breadth, which fits with the vaccine containing only spike. The study was not powered for comparison of responses between vaccine doses or regimens. After vaccination, spike-specific CD8+ and CD4+ T cell responses were reported to show substantial breadth.

The CDR3 starts with the cysteine, ends with the phenylalanine, and has 13 residues. Of all the DNA, just the CDR3 is kept, 39 bases in frame from base 1. Via the germline V gene, CDR1 is MNHEY and CDR2 SVGAGI. Between the V and J ends, shortened by 5 bases and 5 bases respectively, the junction contains 13 bases. This clone was seen only a few times. Its antigen remains unidentified. Base qualities are not recorded, but no much larger clone differs from it by a single base. The immunoSEQ Assay was used to sequence TCRbeta CDR3 regions. After extraction, genomic DNA underwent amplification by bias-controlled multiplex PCR, followed by high-throughput sequencing. The source study handled its data this way. To quantify the absolute abundance of every unique TCRbeta CDR3 region, sequences were collapsed and filtered. T cell fraction was estimated by normalizing TCRbeta template counts to usable DNA, with usable DNA measured through amplification of reference genes found in all nucleated cells. Repertoire TCRs were annotated as SARS-CoV-2-specific by exact matching of V gene, CDR3 amino acid sequence and J gene to a known reactive TCR set. MIRA supplied the reference SARS-CoV-2 TCR set, which was filtered for enrichment in COVID-19-positive ImmuneCODE repertoires so that public or cross-reactive TCRs were removed. Based on the MIRA antigens, annotated TCRs were further analysed at the level of specific ORF or position within ORF. Breadth was defined as the number of annotated unique rearrangements divided by the total number of unique productive rearrangements, and depth was defined as the summed frequency of the annotated unique rearrangements. Two-sided Wilcoxon rank-sum tests were used to compare TCR breadth between groups. TCRdb obtained this table from immuneACCESS and retained in-frame rearrangements with V and J assigned. These tables miss some clones; where compared with another copy, unresolved V genes account for less than half of the shortfall, and the remainder is unexplained. The V and J calls and clone size come from that table; D and trimming were worked out from the DNA. The table for this sample lists some 390,000 clones; around nine tenths of them were counted only once. The biggest ten clones account for around 3.4% of the sample.

This clonotype was sampled from a person between 18 and 60 years old who received the Ad26.COV2.S COVID-19 vaccine or a placebo. Rearrangement joined TRBV6-5 to TRBJ2-7; the D match is possibly TRBD1 or TRBD2, with 5 bases aligned in each. The specimen was peripheral blood, collected in a trial of Ad26.COV2.S vaccine versus placebo. The CDR3 amino acid sequence is: CASSLPGRHEQYF. The nucleotide sequence reads TGTGCCAGCAGTCTACCAGGGAGACACGAGCAGTACTTC.